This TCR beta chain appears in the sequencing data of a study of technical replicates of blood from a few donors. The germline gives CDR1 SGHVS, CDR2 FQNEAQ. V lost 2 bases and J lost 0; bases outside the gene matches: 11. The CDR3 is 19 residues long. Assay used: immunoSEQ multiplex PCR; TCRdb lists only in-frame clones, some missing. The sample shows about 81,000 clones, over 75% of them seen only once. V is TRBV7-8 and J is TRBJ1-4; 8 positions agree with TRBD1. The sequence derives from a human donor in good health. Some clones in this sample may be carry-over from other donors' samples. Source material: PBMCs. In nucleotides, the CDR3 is TGTGCCAGCAGCTTATCCGTTGGACAGGGAGAATCAACTAATGAAAAACTGTTTTTT. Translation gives CASSLSVGQGESTNEKLFF.